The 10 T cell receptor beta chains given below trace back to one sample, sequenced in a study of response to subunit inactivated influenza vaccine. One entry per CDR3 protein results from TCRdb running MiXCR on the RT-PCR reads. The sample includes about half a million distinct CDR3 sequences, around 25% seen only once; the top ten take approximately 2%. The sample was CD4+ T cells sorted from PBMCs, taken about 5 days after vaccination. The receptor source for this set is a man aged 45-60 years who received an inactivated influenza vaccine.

The CDR3 loop is CSVAGLRGTEAFF. The CDR3 nucleotides read TGCAGCGTTGCGGGACTCAGGGGCACTGAAGCTTTCTTT. The chain couples TRBV29-1 to TRBJ1-1, with D possibly matching TRBD1 (6 bases). Trimming took 4 bases from V and 4 from J, leaving 13 bases between them. This CDR3 is built from 13 residues. Germline V CDR1 and CDR2: SQVTM, ANQGSEA.

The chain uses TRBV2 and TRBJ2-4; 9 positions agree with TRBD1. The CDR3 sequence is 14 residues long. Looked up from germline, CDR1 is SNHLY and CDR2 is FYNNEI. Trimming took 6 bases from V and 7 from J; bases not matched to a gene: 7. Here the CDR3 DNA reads TGTGCCAGCAGCTTGGACAGGGGCATTAACATTCAGTACTTC. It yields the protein CASSLDRGINIQYF.

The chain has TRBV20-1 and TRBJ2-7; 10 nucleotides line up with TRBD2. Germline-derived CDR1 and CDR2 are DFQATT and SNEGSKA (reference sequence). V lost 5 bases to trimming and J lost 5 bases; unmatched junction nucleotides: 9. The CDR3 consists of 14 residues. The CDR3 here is CSAFNLGTSDEQYF. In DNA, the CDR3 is TGCAGTGCTTTTAATCTCGGGACTAGCGACGAGCAGTACTTC.

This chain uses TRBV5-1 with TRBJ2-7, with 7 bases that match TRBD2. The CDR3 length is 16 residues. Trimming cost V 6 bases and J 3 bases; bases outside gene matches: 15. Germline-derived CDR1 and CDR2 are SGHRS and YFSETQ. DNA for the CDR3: TGCGCCAGCAAAACTACAGGCGGGGGTAAGATCTACGAGCAGTACTTC. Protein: CASKTTGGGKIYEQYF. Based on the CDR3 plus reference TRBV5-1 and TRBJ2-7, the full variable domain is KAGVTQTPRYLIKTRGQQVTLSCSPISGHRSVSWYQQTPGQGLQFLFEYFSETQRNKGNFPGRFSGRQFSNSRSEMNVSTLELGDSALYLCASKTTGGGKIYEQYFGPGTRLTVT.

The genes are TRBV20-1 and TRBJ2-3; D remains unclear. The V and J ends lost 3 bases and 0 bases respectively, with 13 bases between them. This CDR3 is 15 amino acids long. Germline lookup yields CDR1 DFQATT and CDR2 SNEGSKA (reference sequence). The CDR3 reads CSASFRRASTDTQYF. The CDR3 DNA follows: TGCAGTGCTAGTTTCCGCAGAGCTAGCACAGATACGCAGTATTTT.

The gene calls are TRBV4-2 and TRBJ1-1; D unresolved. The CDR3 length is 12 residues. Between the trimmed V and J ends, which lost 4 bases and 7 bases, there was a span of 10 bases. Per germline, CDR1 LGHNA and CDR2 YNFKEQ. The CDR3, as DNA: TGTGCCAGCAGCCGACTGTGGAGTGAAGCTTTCTTT. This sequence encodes CASSRLWSEAFF.

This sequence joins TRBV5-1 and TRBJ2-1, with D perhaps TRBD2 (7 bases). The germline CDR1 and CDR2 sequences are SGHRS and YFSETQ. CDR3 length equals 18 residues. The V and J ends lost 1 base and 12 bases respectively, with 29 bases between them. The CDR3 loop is CASSLRAGASLRRGMQFF. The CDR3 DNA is TGCGCCAGCAGCTTGAGGGCGGGGGCTTCTCTCAGAAGGGGCATGCAGTTCTTC.

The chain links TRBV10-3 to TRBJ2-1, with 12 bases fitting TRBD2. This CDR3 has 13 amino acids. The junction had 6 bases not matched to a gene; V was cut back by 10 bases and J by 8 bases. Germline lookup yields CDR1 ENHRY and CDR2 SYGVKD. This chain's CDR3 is CATSSGRGDEQFF. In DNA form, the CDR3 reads TGTGCCACCTCTAGCGGGAGGGGGGATGAGCAGTTCTTC.

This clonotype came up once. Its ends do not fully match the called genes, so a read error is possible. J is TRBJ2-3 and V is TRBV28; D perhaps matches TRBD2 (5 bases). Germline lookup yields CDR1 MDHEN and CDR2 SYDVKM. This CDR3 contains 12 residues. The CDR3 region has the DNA TGTGCCAGCAGCCACACTCCCCTCCTGGACTTTTTT. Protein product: CASSHTPLLDFF. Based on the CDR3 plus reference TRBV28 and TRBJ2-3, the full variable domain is DVKVTQSSRYLVKRTGEKVFLECVQDMDHENMFWYRQDPGLGLRLIYFSYDVKMKEKGDIPEGYSVSREKKERFSLILESASTNQTSMYLCASSHTPLLDFFGPGTRLTVL.

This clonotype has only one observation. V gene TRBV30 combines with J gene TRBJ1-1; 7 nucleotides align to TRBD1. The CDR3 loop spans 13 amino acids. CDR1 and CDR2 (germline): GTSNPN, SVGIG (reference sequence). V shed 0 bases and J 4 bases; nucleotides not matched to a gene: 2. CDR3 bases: TGTGCCTGGAGTGTCGACAGGGCCACTGAAGCTTTCTTT. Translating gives CAWSVDRATEAFF.